This T cell receptor beta chain was obtained from a study of human T cells and chemical hapten exposure (dated by TCRdb to the early 2020s). Regarding the study in general: For sensitization, 2% DPC in acetone was applied to a roughly 2 cm by roughly 2 cm area of upper inner arm skin. Patch testing was performed on the upper back with Finn chambers containing 0.01% DPC, and the patch tests were scored after 6 days according to International Contact Dermatitis Research Group standards. Peripheral blood TCR repertoire changes were tracked in vivo in alopecia patients during primary and secondary sensitization to the hapten diphenylcyclopropenone (DPC). Blood for TCR sequencing was provided by twenty-nine alopecia patients at one to four time points (pre-sensitization, 2, 6 and 24 weeks). Patients additionally received weekly therapeutic DPC doses to the scalp throughout the approximately 24-week study period. The libraries were sequenced as a pool, and the TCR yield per sample differed mostly because of small variations in library volumes within the pool. Blood samples were taken from patients before sensitization (week 0) and then at 2, 6 and about 24 weeks after DPC sensitization. The patient cohort, mostly female, included alopecia areata with under or over 50% scalp involvement, alopecia totalis and alopecia universalis.

This clonotype was seen more than once but under ten times. The antigen it recognizes is unknown. No much larger clonotype is one base removed from it; base qualities were not supplied. The CDR3 contains 16 residues, cysteine and phenylalanine counted. Only CDR3 DNA is held: 48 bases, read in frame from base 1. Between the V and J ends, shortened by 1 base and 5 bases respectively, the junction contains 12 bases. Sequences LGHDT (CDR1) and YNNKEL (CDR2) are obtained from the germline V gene (reference sequence). The sample's time point label, in plain terms: patch test 2, 6 weeks after DPC sensitization. This specimen's treatment or condition label, interpreted: therapeutic diphenylcyclopropenone sensitization with weekly scalp DPC. At each patch-test visit, blood was drawn before the patch test was applied. Eligible patients were aged 18 to 70, diagnosed with alopecia, deemed suitable for DPC therapy, and excluded if pregnant. Total RNA was extracted from unfractionated whole blood that had been collected in Tempus Blood RNA tubes.

Beyond this particular receptor, the publication reports: A positive correlation was found between the number of PT1 expanded TCRs and patch test score, with significance reached at thresholds 8, 16 and 32 but not 4. Significantly more large CDR3 similarity clusters were formed by expanded TCRs than by pre-sensitization or healthy control sets, consistent with antigen-driven responses. Repeated subsampling changed both the strength of the expansion versus patch-test correlation and the threshold at which the correlation became significant. Because every patient had alopecia, a presumed autoimmune disease, the patients' immune response might differ from that of healthy individuals. DPC sensitization did not change how many TCRs were above 1 in 1000 frequency, and no evidence was found of alterations in global repertoire structure.

The library came from RACE. Instrument on record: NextSeq 500. During library preparation, unique molecular identifiers were attached to individual cDNA molecules so that TCRs could be counted in a quantitative, reproducible way. Both TCR alpha and TCR beta chains were sequenced from each blood RNA sample. For the original study's pipeline: A median of about 87,000 TCRs per sample was observed, with a range of roughly 20,000 to 750,000. V, J and CDR3 annotation of the TCR reads was carried out using the Decombinator software suite. For the PS versus PT1 abundance plots, all samples were subsampled to the same number of TCRs (28,000). Expanded TCRs were defined as absent before sensitization and observed at least eight times at the 2-week time point. TCRdb reprocessed the public reads (quality trimming at Q25 with fastp, clone calling with MiXCR) and kept in-frame beta chains. Rows with one shared CDR3 protein collapse into an entry with the most common genes and DNA. The authors' filters were not applied to this entry. This sample gives about 50,000 distinct CDR3 sequences in total; around 9.4% of them show up just once. Together, the top ten hold approximately 1.8% of the sample.

The material sequenced was whole blood, taken in connection with sensitization to the hapten diphenylcyclopropenone (DPC). The chain uses TRBV3-1 and TRBJ1-6; no D gene is confidently identified. This receptor was identified in a woman aged 45-59 years with alopecia areata. Some clones in this sample may be carry-over from other donors' samples. The CDR3 reads as follows: CASSQAPGVNNSPLHF. In nucleotides, the sequence is TGTGCCAGCAGCCAAGCCCCGGGAGTCAATAATTCACCCCTCCACTTT.